This T cell receptor (beta chain) is from a study of CD8 T cells in ankylosing spondylitis. This CDR3 is 16 amino acids long. Germline-derived CDR1 and CDR2 are SGHRS and YFSETQ. V trimming: 0 bases; J trimming: 9 bases; junction bases outside the gene matches: 13. Quantitative 5'-RACE was performed with molecular barcodes, and it yielded the TCR beta libraries. MiXCR was run by TCRdb on the 5' RACE reads, yielding one entry per CDR3 protein. In the table there are 200,000 to 250,000 distinct CDR3 sequences, under 8.5% of which are singletons. This clonotype occurred many times. Its antigen remains unknown. Study results and caveats: There was reportedly significant enrichment of clones that were disease-linked in matched ankylosing spondylitis synovial fluid. For ankylosing spondylitis blood, a TCR beta motif of under 10 highly homologous variants appeared characteristic.

This sequence originates from a female donor with ankylosing spondylitis or in good health (not recorded which). The chain links TRBV5-1 to TRBJ2-3, with TRBD2 identical over 7 bases. The source material was blood, either unsorted or a sorted T cell fraction (not recorded which). The CDR3 nucleotides are TGCGCCAGCAGCTTGGGTACGGGAGGAGGAGCCTCAACGCAGTATTTT. Protein product: CASSLGTGGGASTQYF. Combining the CDR3 with reference TRBV5-1 and TRBJ2-3 gives the whole variable domain KAGVTQTPRYLIKTRGQQVTLSCSPISGHRSVSWYQQTPGQGLQFLFEYFSETQRNKGNFPGRFSGRQFSNSRSEMNVSTLELGDSALYLCASSLGTGGGASTQYFGPGTRLTVL.